This TCR beta chain was sequenced during a study of sequential checkpoint blockade in melanoma. Study background: Patients were randomized 1:1 to nivolumab-then-ipilimumab or ipilimumab-then-nivolumab first-line. Roughly 20 patients had tumor biopsies before treatment and at week 13.

Described treatment: randomized to nivolumab then ipilimumab (arm A) or the reverse (arm B). The CDR3 length is 16 residues. The V segment lost 5 bases and the J segment 2 bases; nucleotides outside the gene matches: 5. Germline CDR1 reads SGHNT; CDR2 reads YENEEA. In this sample, this clone is medium-sized. What it binds is unknown. General observations from the study: For nivolumab-first patients, baseline tumor clonality was associated with response. About 30 times likelier clinical benefit followed increased tumor T-cell fraction and clonality.

TCRdb keeps only in-frame clones here, not all; method: immunoSEQ multiplex PCR. The sample carries several hundred clones, 20% recorded once. Sequenced here: tumor tissue (inferred from file names), sampled from a patient given nivolumab and ipilimumab in sequence. This clonotype was sampled from a human donor with melanoma. The V gene is TRBV11-3, the J gene TRBJ2-7; 14 bases align to TRBD2. CDR3 region: CASSLGTSGGTYEQYF. The DNA for the CDR3 is TGTGCCAGCAGCCTCGGGACTAGCGGGGGTACCTACGAGCAGTACTTC.